This T cell receptor (beta chain) was documented in a study of cytomegalovirus exposure and HLA in healthy donors. Points on this clone: The target antigen is unknown.

The germline V and J ends were trimmed by 6 bases and 7 bases, with 12 bases remaining between them. Germline V gives CDR1 MRHNA, CDR2 SNTAGT. This CDR3 region has 12 residues. Study-wide points: The study recorded 150 to 200 TCR beta chains that were cytomegalovirus-associated. Several of the most significant clusters were apparently associated with common viral pathogens in a later analysis. When analyzed later, a missense DCLRE1C variant was found to be linked to TCR beta V- and J-gene trimming.

The PCR made use of 60 Vbeta and 13 Jbeta primers. The assay was immunoSEQ multiplex PCR, and TCRdb's table has in-frame clones only and misses some. This sample carries around 130,000 clones, 60% to 75% of them seen once, and the ten largest clones take roughly 3%. The gene calls are TRBV6-4 and TRBJ1-1, with a weak D call TRBD1 (5 bases). This receptor was identified in a woman aged 40-49 years in good health and CMV-seropositive. The sequenced sample was PBMCs. The CDR3 nucleotides read TGTGCCAGCAGCGGACCGGGGGGTGAAGCTTTCTTT. It specifies CASSGPGGEAFF.